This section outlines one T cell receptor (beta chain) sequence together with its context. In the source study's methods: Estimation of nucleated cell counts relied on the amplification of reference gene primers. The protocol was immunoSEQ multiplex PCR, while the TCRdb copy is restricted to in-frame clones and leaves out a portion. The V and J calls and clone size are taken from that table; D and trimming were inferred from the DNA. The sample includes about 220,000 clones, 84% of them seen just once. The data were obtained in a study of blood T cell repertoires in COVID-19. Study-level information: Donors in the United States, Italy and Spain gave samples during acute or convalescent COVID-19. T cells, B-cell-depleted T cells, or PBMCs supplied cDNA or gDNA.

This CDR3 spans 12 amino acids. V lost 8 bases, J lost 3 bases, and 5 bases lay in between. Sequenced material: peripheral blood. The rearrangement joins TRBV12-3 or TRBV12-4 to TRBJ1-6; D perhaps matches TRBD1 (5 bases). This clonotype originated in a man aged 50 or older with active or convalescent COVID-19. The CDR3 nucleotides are TGTGCCAGCGGACACTATAATTCACCCCTCCACTTT. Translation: CASGHYNSPLHF.